The 14 T cell receptor beta chains in this list originate from one sample, sequenced in a study of glioma-infiltrating T cells after dendritic cell vaccination (dated by TCRdb to the mid-2010s). The method behind the library was the immunoSEQ multiplex PCR assay. What TCRdb holds here is the immuneACCESS table cut down to in-frame rearrangements. Part of the clones is not present; checked against another copy, under half of the missing clones reflect an unresolved V gene, and the others are unexplained. The sample table records tens of thousands of clones; over 75% of these occur just once. About 2.1% of the sample is in the top ten clones. The sample in question was blood, obtained before dendritic cell vaccination. The receptors were gathered from a human donor with glioblastoma.

This chain links TRBV5-5 with TRBJ2-7; 7 nucleotides match TRBD2. CDR3 length: 17 residues. V lost 2 bases, J lost 0 bases, and 11 bases stayed unmatched. Germline CDR1 and CDR2: SGHKS and YYEKEE (reference sequence). The CDR3 region is CASSLSYSGYNSYEQYV. CDR3 bases: TGTGCCAGCAGCTTATCGTATAGCGGGTACAACTCCTACGAGCAGTACGTC.

This chain connects TRBV19 to TRBJ1-1; maybe TRBD1 (6 bases). The V gene's germline CDR1 is LNHDA and CDR2 SQIVND (reference sequence). The CDR3 length is 13 residues. V was trimmed by 6 bases and J by 5 bases, leaving 13 bases between them. CDR3 amino acids: CASRKGRGTEAFF. In DNA form, the CDR3 reads TGTGCCAGTAGAAAGGGCAGGGGAACTGAAGCTTTCTTT.

This rearrangement joins TRBV4-1 to TRBJ1-4; D is unresolved. The germline CDR1 and CDR2 sequences are MGHRA and YSYEKL. V lost 0 bases and J lost 15, with 17 bases in between. The CDR3 totals 14 residues. CDR3 protein: CASSQDPIGRRMFF. The CDR3 DNA reads as TGCGCCAGCAGCCAAGATCCGATTGGTAGGAGGATGTTTTTT.

This chain uses TRBV10-3 with TRBJ1-1, with D possibly being TRBD1 (5 bases). V dropped 3 bases and J dropped 1 base, with 12 bases sitting between them. The CDR3 covers 15 residues. The germline gives CDR1 ENHRY, CDR2 SYGVKD. The DNA of the CDR3 is TGTGCCATCAGTGACGGGGGGAGTAGGAACACTGAAGCTTTCTTT. Its translation: CAISDGGSRNTEAFF.

The chain carries TRBV5-6 and TRBJ1-1; D gene uncertain. CDR1 is SGHDT, CDR2 YYEEEE, per germline. With 4 bases removed from V and 4 bases from J, the gap between germline ends came to 8 bases. The CDR3 has 12 amino acids. This CDR3 is CASSRSSTEAFF. The CDR3 bases are TGTGCCAGCAGCCGGTCGAGCACTGAAGCTTTCTTT.

The rearrangement links TRBV27 to TRBJ1-5; D remains unclear. There are 14 residues in the CDR3. V was cut by 4 bases and J by 2 bases, with 9 bases left in between. Germline V gives CDR1 MNHEY, CDR2 SMNVEV (reference sequence). The CDR3 nucleotides are TGTGCCAGCAGTTGGGAGGGCGGCAATCAGCCCCAGCATTTT. This encodes CASSWEGGNQPQHF.

This rearrangement joins TRBV5-1 to TRBJ2-3; TRBD2 matches at 14 bases. The CDR3 covers 15 residues. Germline trimming cut 4 bases from V and 5 bases from J; bases unmatched to any gene: 3. The germline CDR1 and CDR2 sequences are SGHRS and YFSETQ. The CDR3 DNA reads TGCGCCAGCAGCCCGGGACTAGCGGGAGTAGATACGCAGTATTTT. Residues: CASSPGLAGVDTQYF.

The chain uses TRBV7-9 and TRBJ2-1; 8 bases fit TRBD2. The V and J ends lost 0 bases and 8 bases, in that order; junction bases with no gene match: 3. The CDR3 is 14 amino acids. CDR1 and CDR2 (germline): SEHNR, FQNEAQ (reference sequence). In DNA, the CDR3 is TGTGCCAGCAGCTTAGCTAGCGGGAACCATGAGCAGTTCTTC. Amino acids: CASSLASGNHEQFF.

This clone was picked up a small number of times. The rearrangement uses TRBV27 and TRBJ2-2, with D possibly matching TRBD2 (7 bases). The V gene's germline CDR1 is MNHEY and CDR2 SMNVEV (reference sequence). V was trimmed by 2 bases and J by 5 bases, leaving 24 bases between them. This CDR3 spans 19 amino acids. The CDR3 coding sequence is TGTGCCAGCAGTTTACAACGTCGCGGGGGCCCCCGAGGTACCGGGGAGCTGTTTTTT. Translation gives CASSLQRRGGPRGTGELFF.

V is TRBV5-1 and J is TRBJ2-5, with D possibly being TRBD2 (5 bases). There are 13 residues in the CDR3. Germline CDR1 reads SGHRS; CDR2 reads YFSETQ. V lost 0 bases, J lost 3 bases, and 6 bases lay in between. The CDR3 loop is CASSLGLKETQYF. The CDR3 DNA is TGCGCCAGCAGCTTGGGACTAAAAGAGACCCAGTACTTC.

The V call is TRBV5-4, the J call TRBJ1-2; 9 nucleotides agree with TRBD1. Germline loops: CDR1 SGHNT, CDR2 YYREEE (reference sequence). This CDR3 contains 14 residues. Trimming removed 4 bases from V and 8 bases from J; junction bases left unmatched: 9. DNA of the CDR3: TGTGCCAGCAGCCTCGGGGACAGGGAATGGGGCTACACCTTC. Translated, it gives CASSLGDREWGYTF.

The chain employs TRBV29-1 and TRBJ2-3, with TRBD1 matching over 8 bases. From germline, CDR1 is SQVTM and CDR2 ANQGSEA. Trimming removed 4 bases from V and 2 bases from J; junction bases left unmatched: 5. The CDR3 has 14 residues. Written as DNA, the CDR3 is TGCAGCGTTGGATGGACAGGGATCACAGATACGCAGTATTTT. Its translation is CSVGWTGITDTQYF.

The chain employs TRBV10-2 and TRBJ2-7; 10 positions match TRBD2. V lost 10 bases and J lost 4; bases outside the gene matches: 7. The CDR3 contains 13 residues. The V gene's germline CDR1 is WSHSY and CDR2 SAAADI. The CDR3 is CATTQREGYEQYV. CDR3 in DNA: TGCGCCACTACCCAGCGGGAGGGTTACGAGCAGTACGTC.

This clone has just one count. This sequence joins TRBV29-1 and TRBJ1-2; the D gene is possibly TRBD1 (5 bases). The germline V and J ends were trimmed by 7 bases and 3 bases, with 12 bases remaining between them. The CDR3 is 12 residues long. The V gene's germline CDR1 is SQVTM and CDR2 ANQGSEA. CDR3 loop: CSDLGGDYGYTF. CDR3 in DNA: TGCAGCGATTTGGGGGGGGACTATGGCTACACCTTC.